These 30 T cell receptor beta chains were sequenced from one sample in a study of T-cell reconstitution after alpha-beta-depleted transplantation in children. As it was prepared, the TCRbeta library received unique molecular identifiers. One entry per CDR3 protein, called by TCRdb with MiXCR from the PCR reads. The table lists some 200,000 distinct CDR3 sequences, roughly 10% of them singletons. This specimen consisted of PBMCs, obtained before TCRalphabeta/CD19-depleted stem cell transplant. The receptors derive from a child in the first two years of life with acute myeloid leukemia, due to receive a stem cell transplant.

This clonotype was observed many times. One end of the junction is discordant with germline, which a read error may explain. The chain carries TRBV5-1 and TRBJ2-5; TRBD1 might be the D (6 bases). Germline values: CDR1 SGHRS, CDR2 YFSETQ. The CDR3 has 13 amino acids. CDR3 loop: CASSLGGGETQYF. In DNA form, the CDR3 reads TGTGCCAGCAGCTTAGGGGGTGGTGAGACCCAGTACTTC.

The chain recombines TRBV23-1 with TRBJ2-1, with no clear D. TRBV23-1 carries the ORF label, with uncertain function. V gave up 0 bases and J gave up 0 bases, with 15 bases separating them. The CDR3 loop spans 18 amino acids. CDR3 residues: CASSQSKAVLLSYNEQFF. Written as DNA, the CDR3 is TGCGCCAGCAGTCAATCGAAGGCAGTCCTACTCTCCTACAATGAGCAGTTCTTC.

The table lists this clonotype with many counts. The genes are TRBV6-5 and TRBJ1-1; D gene unclear. The CDR3 extends over 13 amino acids. V was trimmed by 7 bases and J by 1 base, leaving 10 bases between them. CDR1 and CDR2 from the germline V gene are MNHEY and SVGAGI. CDR3 sequence (DNA): TGTGCCAGCACCGGGTCGGAGAACACTGAAGCTTTCTTT. Encoded protein: CASTGSENTEAFF.

Ten or more counts support this clonotype. This sequence joins TRBV11-2 and TRBJ2-2; 8 bases line up with TRBD1. The CDR3 consists of 13 residues. Germline values: CDR1 SGHAT, CDR2 FQNNGV. The V and J ends lost 10 bases and 6 bases, in that order; junction bases with no gene match: 7. The CDR3 spells CATTQGVPGELFF. The CDR3 DNA follows: TGTGCCACCACACAGGGGGTCCCCGGGGAGCTGTTTTTT.

The table lists this clonotype with many counts. The chain has TRBV28 and TRBJ2-2, with TRBD2 identical over 9 bases. V shed 10 bases and J 5 bases; nucleotides not matched to a gene: 11. This CDR3 has 15 residues. Germline V CDR1 and CDR2: MDHEN, SYDVKM. Written as DNA, the CDR3 is TGTGCCACCAGAGATAGCGGGAGAGGGACCGGGGAGCTGTTTTTT. Its translation: CATRDSGRGTGELFF.

This clonotype occurred many times. The J gene is TRBJ1-1, the V gene TRBV7-9; a weak D match, TRBD1 (5 bases). The CDR3 is 13 amino acids. V lost 5 bases to trimming and J lost 5 bases, with 12 bases between them. Germline V CDR1 and CDR2: SEHNR, FQNEAQ (reference sequence). Here the CDR3 reads CASSPGQLTEAFF. The CDR3 DNA sequence: TGTGCCAGCAGCCCCGGACAATTGACTGAAGCTTTCTTT.

This clonotype was detected many times. The chain carries TRBV5-1 and TRBJ2-7; a weak D match, TRBD2 (5 bases). V lost 5 bases to trimming and J lost 6 bases, with 12 bases between them. Per the germline V gene, CDR1 is SGHRS and CDR2 is YFSETQ. This CDR3 comprises 12 residues. The CDR3 nucleotides are TGCGCCAGCAGAATAGACTACGGCGAGCAGTACTTC. It encodes CASRIDYGEQYF.

This clonotype was picked up many times. The chain has TRBV18 and TRBJ2-3; 12 positions agree with TRBD2. V lost 3 bases, J lost 0 bases, and 1 base stayed unmatched. Germline V gives CDR1 KGHSH, CDR2 LQKENI. The CDR3 extends over 16 amino acids. The CDR3 reads CASSPLAGGSTDTQYF. The CDR3 DNA sequence: TGTGCCAGCTCACCCCTAGCGGGAGGGAGCACAGATACGCAGTATTTT.

For the CDR3, the DNA is TGTGCCAGCTCCCGGGTAAGGGAGTCCGGGGAGCTGTTTTTT. Its protein is CASSRVRESGELFF. V usage is TRBV12-3 or TRBV12-4 and J usage is TRBJ2-2; D possibly corresponds to TRBD2 (5 bases). The CDR3 runs to 14 residues. The ends were cut back, 8 bases at V and 6 bases at J, with 16 bases in the middle.

This clonotype was counted ten times or more. The chain is built from TRBV20-1 and TRBJ1-5; D may be TRBD1 (5 bases). CDR3 length: 13 residues. Germline V CDR1 and CDR2: DFQATT, SNEGSKA (reference sequence). Trimming took off 2 bases at V and 4 bases at J, with 9 bases between the two ends. CDR3 protein: CSARQGWNQPQHF. In DNA, the CDR3 is TGCAGTGCTAGACAGGGTTGGAATCAGCCCCAGCATTTT.

This clonotype was counted ten times or more. The J gene is TRBJ2-3, the V gene TRBV7-2, with D possibly TRBD1 on 6 matching bases. The germline V gene has CDR1 SGHTA and CDR2 FQGNSA. Trimming took off 3 bases at V and 4 bases at J, with 17 bases between the two ends. The CDR3 length is 16 residues. CDR3 sequence reads: CASSFSPLGAADTQYF. The DNA for the CDR3 is TGTGCCAGCAGCTTTTCCCCCTTGGGGGCGGCAGATACGCAGTATTTT.

At least ten counts were recorded for this clonotype. The J gene is TRBJ2-3, the V gene TRBV20-1; 10 nucleotides agree with TRBD2. Germline CDR1 and CDR2: DFQATT and SNEGSKA (reference sequence). V gave up 2 bases and J gave up 0 bases; unmatched junction bases: 2. The CDR3 is 15 residues long. This chain's CDR3 is CSARKTSGSTDTQYF. Written as DNA, the CDR3 is TGCAGTGCTAGAAAGACTAGCGGGAGCACAGATACGCAGTATTTT.

This clonotype was observed many times. The V call is TRBV12-3 or TRBV12-4, the J call TRBJ1-6; possibly TRBD1 for D (5 bases). The V gene lost 3 bases and the J gene lost 13 bases, with 16 bases spanning the gap. The CDR3 covers 14 residues. This chain's CDR3 is CASSFRASNDPLHF. DNA for the CDR3: TGTGCCAGCAGTTTCAGGGCCAGTAATGATCCCCTCCACTTT.

The genes are TRBV12-3 or TRBV12-4 and TRBJ1-1, with a possible D match to TRBD1 (5 bases). The CDR3 totals 14 residues. Trimming pared 5 bases from V and 1 base from J, leaving 11 bases between. DNA for the CDR3: TGTGCCAGCAGTCCTGGGACTAGGAACACTGAAGCTTTCTTT. Encoded protein: CASSPGTRNTEAFF.

This clonotype came up many times. The DNA of the CDR3 is TGTGCCAGCAGCTTAAGTGTGGCTTCTGGGGCCAACGTCCTGACTTTC. This codes for CASSLSVASGANVLTF. The V and J genes are TRBV7-3 and TRBJ2-6; D unclear. V gave up 1 base and J gave up 1 base, with 8 bases separating them. The CDR3 spans 16 residues. The V gene's germline CDR1 is SGHTA and CDR2 FQGTGA. The variable domain in full, completed from reference TRBV7-3 and TRBJ2-6, reads GAGVSQTPSNKVTEKGKYVELRCDPISGHTALYWYRQSLGQGPEFLIYFQGTGAADDSGLPNDRFFAVRPEGSVSTLKIQRTERGDSAVYLCASSLSVASGANVLTFGAGSRLTVL.

Ten or more counts support this clonotype. The rearrangement uses TRBV5-1 and TRBJ2-1, with 9 bases aligning to TRBD2. The V gene's germline CDR1 is SGHRS and CDR2 YFSETQ. There are 16 residues in the CDR3. Germline trimming cut 3 bases from V and 4 bases from J; bases unmatched to any gene: 8. CDR3 residues: CASSWRQREAYNEQFF. In DNA form, the CDR3 reads TGCGCCAGCAGCTGGAGACAGCGGGAGGCATACAATGAGCAGTTCTTC.

This clonotype occurred many times. The V call is TRBV20-1, the J call TRBJ2-3; 7 bases are a match to TRBD2. Germline CDR1 and CDR2: DFQATT and SNEGSKA (reference sequence). V lost 3 bases, J lost 3 bases, and 6 bases stayed unmatched. The CDR3 is 14 amino acids. This CDR3 is CSASPAGRTDTQYF. The CDR3, as DNA: TGCAGTGCTAGTCCAGCGGGAAGGACAGATACGCAGTATTTT.

This clonotype was detected many times. This sequence joins TRBV4-2 and TRBJ1-2; 8 bases line up with TRBD1. J lost 6 bases, V lost 3 bases, and 6 bases had no gene match. Looked up from germline, CDR1 is LGHNA and CDR2 is YNFKEQ. The CDR3 runs to 14 residues. CDR3 nucleotides: TGTGCCAGCAGCCATCACAGGGGGGAGGATGGCTACACCTTC. Protein sequence: CASSHHRGEDGYTF.

This clonotype has a count of ten or more. The chain joins TRBV11-2 to TRBJ2-7; the match to TRBD2 covers 7 bases. Trimming cost V 5 bases and J 1 base; bases outside gene matches: 5. CDR1 and CDR2 (germline): SGHAT, FQNNGV. The length of the CDR3 is 14 residues. Here the CDR3 DNA reads TGTGCCAGCAGCATGCCTAGCGGTTCCTACGAGCAGTACTTC. The encoded protein is CASSMPSGSYEQYF.

In this sample, this clonotype turned up a few times. This chain links TRBV20-1 with TRBJ1-1; the match to TRBD1 covers 8 bases. This CDR3 region has 12 residues. J lost 8 bases, V lost 5 bases, and 7 bases had no gene match. The V gene's germline CDR1 is DFQATT and CDR2 SNEGSKA (reference sequence). The CDR3 DNA sequence: TGCAGTGCTTCGTCGGGGGACAGGGAAGCTTTCTTT. This codes for CSASSGDREAFF.

This chain uses TRBV10-3 with TRBJ2-7; D may be TRBD1 or TRBD2 (5 bases each). Germline-derived CDR1 and CDR2 are ENHRY and SYGVKD. This CDR3 spans 16 amino acids. The germline V and J ends were trimmed by 10 bases and 3 bases, with 25 bases remaining between them. CDR3 residues: CATGRRRTSGIYEQYF. The CDR3 DNA sequence: TGTGCCACCGGAAGGAGGAGGACATCGGGGATCTACGAGCAGTACTTC.

This clonotype was seen many times. V and J are TRBV12-3 or TRBV12-4 and TRBJ2-2; tentatively, D is TRBD2 (5 bases). The ends were cut back, 5 bases at V and 9 bases at J, with 19 bases in the middle. This CDR3 contains 15 residues. The CDR3 loop is CASSPTRESGWELFF. CDR3 DNA sequence: TGTGCCAGCAGTCCCACCCGAGAGTCGGGGTGGGAGCTGTTTTTT.

There are many counts of this clonotype. The chain joins TRBV12-3 or TRBV12-4 to TRBJ2-2; unclear D gene. CDR3 length: 13 amino acids. V lost 7 bases and J lost 7, with 13 bases in between. CDR3: CASTPLGGGELFF. CDR3 coding DNA: TGTGCCAGCACTCCTTTGGGTGGCGGGGAGCTGTTTTTT.

This clonotype was recorded at least ten times. This sequence joins TRBV15 and TRBJ2-2; 9 bases agree with TRBD2. The CDR3 spans 17 residues. Germline V gene lookup returns CDR1 LNHNV and CDR2 YYDKDF (reference sequence). J gave up 4 bases and V 3 bases, and 9 bases lay outside the gene matches. CDR3 sequence reads: CATSSTLAGRITGELFF. The DNA for the CDR3 is TGTGCCACCAGCAGTACCCTAGCGGGACGTATCACCGGGGAGCTGTTTTTT. Drawing the rest from reference TRBV15 and TRBJ2-2, the complete variable domain is DAMVIQNPRYQVTQFGKPVTLSCSQTLNHNVMYWYQQKSSQAPKLLFHYYDKDFNNEADTPDNFQSRRPNTSFCFLDIRSPGLGDTAMYLCATSSTLAGRITGELFFGEGSRLTVL.

In this sample, this clonotype turned up many times. The V gene is TRBV7-4, the J gene TRBJ2-1; D may be TRBD2 (6 bases). Germline lookup yields CDR1 SGHVT and CDR2 SQSDAQ. This CDR3 has 17 residues. Trimming removed 0 bases from V and 1 base from J, with 13 bases in between. CDR3: CASSLASRGRSYNEQFF. CDR3 bases: TGTGCCAGCAGCTTAGCTTCACGGGGGAGGTCCTACAATGAGCAGTTCTTC.

This clonotype showed up many times. The chain carries TRBV20-1 and TRBJ1-2; 9 bases line up with TRBD1. The CDR3 extends over 15 amino acids. The V and J ends lost 5 bases and 4 bases, in that order; junction bases with no gene match: 11. The germline V gene encodes CDR1 DFQATT and CDR2 SNEGSKA (reference sequence). CDR3 sequence: CSAQRDRDEGYGYTF. The CDR3 nucleotides are TGCAGTGCTCAGAGGGACAGGGACGAGGGCTATGGCTACACCTTC.

This clonotype came up many times. The V gene is TRBV14, the J gene TRBJ2-1; either TRBD1 or TRBD2 may fit D (6 bases each). This CDR3 spans 15 amino acids. The ends were cut back, 3 bases at V and 4 bases at J, with 13 bases in the middle. CDR1 and CDR2 (germline): SGHDN, FVKESK. Here the CDR3 reads CASSQQGRGYNEQFF. For the CDR3, the DNA is TGTGCCAGCAGCCAGCAGGGGCGGGGTTACAATGAGCAGTTCTTC.

Comment on this clonotype: This may be a read error, as it is one base from a much larger clone. The chain combines TRBV7-2 with TRBJ1-2; TRBD1 agrees at 10 bases. The CDR3 has 15 amino acids. Germline V gene data show CDR1 as SGHTA and CDR2 as FQGNSA. This CDR3 is CASGFHGQGVGGYTF. CDR3 nucleotides: TGTGCCAGCGGCTTCCACGGACAGGGGGTGGGTGGCTACACCTTC.

At least ten counts were recorded for this clonotype. This chain links TRBV11-1 with TRBJ2-2, with 7 bases matching TRBD1. The CDR3 has 14 residues. V shed 2 bases and J 5 bases; nucleotides not matched to a gene: 2. The germline V gene has CDR1 SGHAT and CDR2 FQDESV (reference sequence). The CDR3 DNA is TGTGCCAGCAGCTTAAGGGGGCCAACCGGGGAGCTGTTTTTT. This translates into CASSLRGPTGELFF.

There are many counts of this clonotype. This rearrangement joins TRBV12-3 or TRBV12-4 to TRBJ2-2; 12 nucleotides line up with TRBD2. The CDR3 runs to 17 residues. With 1 base clipped from V and 2 bases from J, the junction kept 2 bases outside the gene matches. The CDR3 sequence: CASSLGTSGKNTGELFF. The CDR3 DNA reads as TGTGCCAGCAGTTTAGGGACTAGCGGGAAAAACACCGGGGAGCTGTTTTTT.